The 10 T cell receptor beta chains listed next were all sequenced from one sample in a study of HIV-infected patients and healthy controls. No cell fractionation was done, so the repertoire covers all unsorted peripheral blood T cells. Alpha and beta constant-region primers primed reverse transcription of about 500 ng RNA. Using multiplexing indices, alpha and beta chain libraries were generated apart by chain-specific third strand synthesis. TCRdb re-called the 5' RACE reads with MiXCR, one entry per CDR3 protein. The data show 15,000 or so distinct CDR3 sequences, about 7% seen once. The sample comprised blood. All receptors come from an adult in good health.

This clonotype was counted many times. The V and J genes are TRBV2 and TRBJ2-1, with D perhaps given as TRBD1 or TRBD2 (5 bases each). V was trimmed by 5 bases and J by 15 bases, leaving 17 bases between them. CDR1 and CDR2 from the germline V gene are SNHLY and FYNNEI. The CDR3 is 12 amino acids. In DNA, the CDR3 is TGTGCCAGCAGTAGCCGGGGCAATTCCCGGTTCTTC. Residues: CASSSRGNSRFF.

By its share, this clonotype is medium-sized. The rearrangement uses TRBV4-1 and TRBJ2-1, with D uncertain. V was cut by 1 base and J by 8 bases, with 12 bases left in between. Germline V lookup: CDR1 MGHRA, CDR2 YSYEKL. There are 14 residues in the CDR3. In DNA form, the CDR3 reads TGCGCCAGCAGCCAAGTAGCTCTCACGGATGAGCAGTTCTTC. It is translated as CASSQVALTDEQFF.

About this clonotype itself: A much larger clone lies a single base off, so this may be a read error. The chain is built from TRBV29-1 and TRBJ2-7; 8 positions agree with TRBD1. Germline assignment: CDR1 SQVTM and CDR2 ANQGSEA. Germline trimming cut 6 bases from V and 3 bases from J; bases unmatched to any gene: 16. CDR3 length: 16 residues. The CDR3 spells CSVALMTGEDYYEQYF. DNA for the CDR3: TGCAGCGTCGCCCTAATGACAGGGGAAGACTACTACGAGCAGTACTTC.

This clonotype was recorded many times. The chain uses TRBV7-2 and TRBJ1-2; 9 bases align to TRBD1. CDR1 and CDR2 (germline): SGHTA, FQGNSA. J lost 3 bases, V lost 5 bases, and 7 bases had no gene match. The CDR3 totals 15 residues. CDR3 protein: CASSRGQGSHYGYTF. The CDR3 bases are TGTGCCAGCAGCCGGGGACAGGGAAGTCACTATGGCTACACCTTC.

This clonotype was counted at least ten times. The gene calls are TRBV29-1 and TRBJ2-1; D unresolved. The CDR3 sequence is 13 residues long. Trimming stripped 4 bases from V and 0 bases from J, with 7 bases between. Germline V CDR1 and CDR2: SQVTM, ANQGSEA. The CDR3 loop reads CSVGAGSYNEQFF. The CDR3 bases are TGCAGCGTTGGAGCAGGCTCCTACAATGAGCAGTTCTTC.

At least ten counts were recorded for this clonotype. The genes are TRBV24-1 and TRBJ1-5; possibly TRBD1 for D (6 bases). Trimming took 4 bases from V and 0 from J, leaving 15 bases between them. There are 17 residues in the CDR3. CDR1 and CDR2 (germline): KGHDR, SFDVKD. The chain's CDR3 is CATSDSTGISSNQPQHF. The CDR3 DNA follows: TGTGCCACCAGTGACTCCACAGGGATAAGTAGCAATCAGCCCCAGCATTTT.

This clonotype was counted ten times or more. This chain joins TRBV20-1 and TRBJ2-1; TRBD2 aligns across 10 bases. The J segment lost 7 bases and the V segment lost 0 bases, leaving 12 bases of the junction unmatched. The CDR3 runs to 17 residues. Per the germline V gene, CDR1 is DFQATT and CDR2 is SNEGSKA (reference sequence). The CDR3 spells CSARDRKASGRVNEQFF. CDR3 DNA sequence: TGCAGTGCTAGAGATCGGAAGGCTAGCGGGAGAGTAAATGAGCAGTTCTTC.

The sample holds many counts of this clonotype. The chain uses TRBV6-2 or TRBV6-3 and TRBJ1-5; 9 bases are a match to TRBD1. This CDR3 has 15 amino acids. Germline lookup yields CDR1 MNHEY and CDR2 SVGEGT. V lost 4 bases, J lost 7 bases, and 8 bases stayed unmatched. The CDR3 DNA follows: TGTGCCAGCAGTTCCGACACAGGGGGCGGACAGCCCCAGCATTTT. Translation: CASSSDTGGGQPQHF.

This clonotype was found many times. The rearrangement links TRBV12-3 or TRBV12-4 to TRBJ2-3; TRBD2 matches 11 bases. After removal of 6 bases from V and 2 bases from J, the junction contained 7 bases not matched to a gene. This CDR3 contains 16 residues. The chain's CDR3 is CASSRRTSGFTDTQYF. CDR3 DNA: TGTGCCAGCAGCCGAAGGACTAGCGGGTTCACAGATACGCAGTATTTT.

This clonotype was counted many times. The chain is built from TRBV29-1 and TRBJ2-1; D not resolved. Germline loops: CDR1 SQVTM, CDR2 ANQGSEA. The CDR3 spans 11 residues. The ends were cut back, 5 bases at V and 2 bases at J, with 4 bases in the middle. The CDR3 DNA follows: TGCAGCGTTAGAACCTACAATGAGCAGTTCTTC. As protein: CSVRTYNEQFF.